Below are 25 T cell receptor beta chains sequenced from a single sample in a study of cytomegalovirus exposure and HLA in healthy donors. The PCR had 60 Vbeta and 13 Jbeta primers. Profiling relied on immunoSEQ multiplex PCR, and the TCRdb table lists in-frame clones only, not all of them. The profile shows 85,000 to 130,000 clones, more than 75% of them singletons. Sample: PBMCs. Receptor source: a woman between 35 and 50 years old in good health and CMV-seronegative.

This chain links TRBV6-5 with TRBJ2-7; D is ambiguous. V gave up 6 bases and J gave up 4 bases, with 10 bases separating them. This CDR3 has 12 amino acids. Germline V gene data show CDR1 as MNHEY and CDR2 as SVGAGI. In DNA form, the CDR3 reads TGTGCCAGCAGAAGTATCAGGTACGAGCAGTACTTC. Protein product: CASRSIRYEQYF.

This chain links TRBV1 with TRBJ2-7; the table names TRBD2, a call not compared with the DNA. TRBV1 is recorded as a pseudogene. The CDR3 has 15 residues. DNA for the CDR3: TGCACCAGCAGCCGCGAATCTAGCCTTCGCGGTGAGCAGTACTTC. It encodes CTSSRESSLRGEQYF.

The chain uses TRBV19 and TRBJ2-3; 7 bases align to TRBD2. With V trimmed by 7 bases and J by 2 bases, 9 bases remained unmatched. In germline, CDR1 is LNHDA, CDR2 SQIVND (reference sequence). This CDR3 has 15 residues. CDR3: CASTQWGGVTDTQYF. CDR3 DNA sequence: TGTGCCAGTACCCAGTGGGGGGGAGTCACAGATACGCAGTATTTT.

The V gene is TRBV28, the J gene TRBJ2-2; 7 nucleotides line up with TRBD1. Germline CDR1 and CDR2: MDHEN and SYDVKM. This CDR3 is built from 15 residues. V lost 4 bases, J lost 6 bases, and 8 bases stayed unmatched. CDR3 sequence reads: CASSSRDSWAGELFF. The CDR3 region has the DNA TGTGCCAGCAGTTCTCGGGACAGTTGGGCCGGGGAGCTGTTTTTT.

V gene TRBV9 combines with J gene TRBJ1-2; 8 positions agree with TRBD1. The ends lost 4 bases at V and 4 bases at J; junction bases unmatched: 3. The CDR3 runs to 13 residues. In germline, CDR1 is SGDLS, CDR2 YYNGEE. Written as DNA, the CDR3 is TGTGCCAGCAGCCTGACAGGGGCCTATGGCTACACCTTC. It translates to CASSLTGAYGYTF.

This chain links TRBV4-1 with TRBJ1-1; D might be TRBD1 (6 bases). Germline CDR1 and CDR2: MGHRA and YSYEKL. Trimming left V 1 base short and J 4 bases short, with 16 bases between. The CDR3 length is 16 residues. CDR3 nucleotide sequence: TGCGCCAGCAGCCAAGGGAGCCAGGGGCTGGGCACTGAAGCTTTCTTT. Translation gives CASSQGSQGLGTEAFF.

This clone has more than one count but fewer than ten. The CDR3 nucleotides read TGCGCCAGCGGCGCCGGGACTAACTACAATGAGCAGTTCTTC. Its translation is CASGAGTNYNEQFF. The chain recombines TRBV5-1 with TRBJ2-1; 7 bases align to TRBD2. The germline CDR1 and CDR2 sequences are SGHRS and YFSETQ. This CDR3 is 14 amino acids long. V was clipped by 7 bases and J by 3 bases; unmatched bases: 7.

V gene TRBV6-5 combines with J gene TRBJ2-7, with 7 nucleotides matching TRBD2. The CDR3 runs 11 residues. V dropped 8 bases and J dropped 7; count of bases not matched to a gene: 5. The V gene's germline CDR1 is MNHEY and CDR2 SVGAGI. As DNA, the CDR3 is TGTGCCAGCCGTGTGGGGGGGGAGCAGTACTTC. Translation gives CASRVGGEQYF.

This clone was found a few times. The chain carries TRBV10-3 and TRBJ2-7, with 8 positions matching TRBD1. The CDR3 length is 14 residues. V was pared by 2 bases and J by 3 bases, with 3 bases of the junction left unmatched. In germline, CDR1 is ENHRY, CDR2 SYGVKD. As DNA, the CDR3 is TGTGCCATCAGTGAGGGGGGGACAGGCTACGAGCAGTACTTC. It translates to CAISEGGTGYEQYF.

The CDR3 sequence: CASSMGEGGTGTEAFF. The CDR3 DNA follows: TGTGCCAGTAGTATGGGGGAGGGGGGTACGGGCACTGAAGCTTTCTTT. V is TRBV19 and J is TRBJ1-1; D might be TRBD1 (6 bases). Germline V gene sequence: CDR1 LNHDA, CDR2 SQIVND (reference sequence). The CDR3 runs to 16 residues. V lost 3 bases, J lost 4 bases, and 18 bases lay in between.

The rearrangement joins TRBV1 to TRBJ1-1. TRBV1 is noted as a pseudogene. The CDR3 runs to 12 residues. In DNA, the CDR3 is TGCACCAGCACCGGGGGGCTGGCTGAAGCTTTCTTT. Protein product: CTSTGGLAEAFF.

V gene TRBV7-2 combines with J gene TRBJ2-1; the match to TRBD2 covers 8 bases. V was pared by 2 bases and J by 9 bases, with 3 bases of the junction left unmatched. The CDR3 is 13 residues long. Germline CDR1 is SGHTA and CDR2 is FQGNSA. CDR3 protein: CASSLSGGIEQFF. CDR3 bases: TGTGCCAGCAGCTTAAGCGGGGGAATTGAGCAGTTCTTC.

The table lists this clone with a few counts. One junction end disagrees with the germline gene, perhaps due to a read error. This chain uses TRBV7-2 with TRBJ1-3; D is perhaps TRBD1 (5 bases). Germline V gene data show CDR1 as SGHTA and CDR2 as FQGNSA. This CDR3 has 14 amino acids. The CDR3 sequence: CGVGGGSGGNTIYF. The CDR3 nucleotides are TGCGGCGTGGGGGGGGGATCCGGTGGAAACACCATATATTTT.

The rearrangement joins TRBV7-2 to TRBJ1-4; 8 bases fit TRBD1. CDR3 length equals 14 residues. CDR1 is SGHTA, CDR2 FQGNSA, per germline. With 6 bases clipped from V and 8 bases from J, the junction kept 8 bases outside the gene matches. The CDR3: CASSSGQGREKLFF. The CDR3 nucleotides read TGTGCCAGCAGTTCCGGACAGGGAAGGGAAAAACTGTTTTTT.

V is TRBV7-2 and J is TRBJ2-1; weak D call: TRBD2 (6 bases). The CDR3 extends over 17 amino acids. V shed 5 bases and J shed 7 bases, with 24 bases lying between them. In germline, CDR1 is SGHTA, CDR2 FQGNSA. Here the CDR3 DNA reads TGTGCCAGCAGCCTTTGGAGGGCGAAAGCGGGCAGGAATGAGCAGTTCTTC. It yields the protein CASSLWRAKAGRNEQFF.

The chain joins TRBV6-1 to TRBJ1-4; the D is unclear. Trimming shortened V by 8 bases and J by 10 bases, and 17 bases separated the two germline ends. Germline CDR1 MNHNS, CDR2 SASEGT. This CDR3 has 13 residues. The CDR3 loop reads CASVDWKEGKLFF. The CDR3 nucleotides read TGTGCCAGCGTCGACTGGAAGGAGGGAAAACTGTTTTTT.

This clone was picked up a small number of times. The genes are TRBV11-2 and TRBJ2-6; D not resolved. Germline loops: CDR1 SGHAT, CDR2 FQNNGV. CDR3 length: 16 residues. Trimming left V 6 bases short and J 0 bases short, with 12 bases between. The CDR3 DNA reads TGTGCCAGCAGACTACGTGTGGTCTCTGGGGCCAACGTCCTGACTTTC. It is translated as CASRLRVVSGANVLTF.

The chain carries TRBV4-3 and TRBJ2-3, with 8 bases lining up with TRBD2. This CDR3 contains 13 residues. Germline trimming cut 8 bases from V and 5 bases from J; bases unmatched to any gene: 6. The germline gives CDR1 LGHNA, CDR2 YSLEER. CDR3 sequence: CASSERERDTQYF. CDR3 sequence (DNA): TGCGCCAGCTCCGAGCGGGAGAGAGATACGCAGTATTTT.

CDR3 coding DNA: TGTGCCAGCAGCTTAGGGCGTGGGGAGATAACCTACGAGCAGTACTTC. Translation gives CASSLGRGEITYEQYF. The V and J genes are TRBV7-8 and TRBJ2-7; possible D gene TRBD2, 5 bases. Germline CDR1 SGHVS, CDR2 FQNEAQ. Trimming stripped 1 base from V and 2 bases from J, with 15 bases between. This CDR3 region has 16 residues.

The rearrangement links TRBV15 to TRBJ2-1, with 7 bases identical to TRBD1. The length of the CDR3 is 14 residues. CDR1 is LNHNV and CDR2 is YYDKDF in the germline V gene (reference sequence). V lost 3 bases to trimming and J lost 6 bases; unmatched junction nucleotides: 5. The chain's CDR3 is CATSRTGNFNEQFF. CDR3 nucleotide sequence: TGTGCCACCAGCAGGACAGGGAACTTCAATGAGCAGTTCTTC.

DNA of the CDR3: TGTGCCAGCAGCCGACCCGACAGTCCCCTCTCTATGTCGCTATATGGCTACACCTTC. It translates to CASSRPDSPLSMSLYGYTF. V is TRBV9 and J is TRBJ1-2; D may be TRBD1 (5 bases). Germline lookup yields CDR1 SGDLS and CDR2 YYNGEE. CDR3 length equals 19 residues. The germline V and J ends were trimmed by 4 bases and 5 bases, with 30 bases remaining between them.

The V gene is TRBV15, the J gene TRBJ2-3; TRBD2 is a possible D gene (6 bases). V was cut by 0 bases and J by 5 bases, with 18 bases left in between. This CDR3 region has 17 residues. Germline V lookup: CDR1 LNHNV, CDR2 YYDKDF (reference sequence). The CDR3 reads CATSRDSMAGTRDTQYF. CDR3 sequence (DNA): TGTGCCACCAGCAGAGATTCAATGGCGGGAACAAGAGATACGCAGTATTTT.

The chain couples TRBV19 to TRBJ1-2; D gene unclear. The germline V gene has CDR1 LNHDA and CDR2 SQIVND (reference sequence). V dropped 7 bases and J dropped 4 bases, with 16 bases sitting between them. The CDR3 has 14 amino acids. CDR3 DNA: TGTGCCAGTAATCTTGCGGGGAAAGGCTATGGCTACACCTTC. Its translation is CASNLAGKGYGYTF. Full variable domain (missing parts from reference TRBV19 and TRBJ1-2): DGGITQSPKYLFRKEGQNVTLSCEQNLNHDAMYWYRQDPGQGLRLIYYSQIVNDFQKGDIAEGYSVSREKKESFPLTVTSAQKNPTAFYLCASNLAGKGYGYTFGSGTRLTVV.

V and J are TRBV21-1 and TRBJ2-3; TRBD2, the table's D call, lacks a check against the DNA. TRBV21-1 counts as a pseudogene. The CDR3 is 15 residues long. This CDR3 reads CASSKSGVRTDTQYF. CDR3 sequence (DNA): TGTGCCAGCAGCAAATCGGGGGTCCGCACAGATACGCAGTATTTT.

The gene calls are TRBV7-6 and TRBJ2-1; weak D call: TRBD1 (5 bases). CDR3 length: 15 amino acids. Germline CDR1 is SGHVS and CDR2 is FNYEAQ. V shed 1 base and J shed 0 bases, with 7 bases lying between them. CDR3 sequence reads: CASSLEGLSYNEQFF. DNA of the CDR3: TGTGCCAGCAGCTTAGAGGGGCTCTCCTACAATGAGCAGTTCTTC.